These 8 T cell receptor beta chains originate from one sample sequenced in a study of blood T cell repertoires in COVID-19. Assay: immunoSEQ multiplex PCR; the TCRdb copy retains only in-frame clones and omits some. This repertoire shows around 190,000 clones, roughly 86% found once; its top ten account for around 25%. The sequencing input was PBMCs or T cells enriched from blood (not recorded which). The source is a woman aged 40 to 49 in a cohort exposed to, infected with or recovered from COVID-19 (not recorded which).

The V call is TRBV11-3, the J call TRBJ1-2; 9 bases are a match to TRBD1. The CDR3 totals 12 residues. The V gene end was trimmed by 0 bases and the J gene end by 13 bases; junction bases not matched to a gene: 3. CDR1 and CDR2 from the germline V gene are SGHNT and YENEEA. CDR3 sequence (DNA): TGTGCCAGCAGCTTAGAGGGACAGGGAGGCACCTTC. Translation: CASSLEGQGGTF.

This clone has only one observation. This chain uses TRBV5-4 with TRBJ2-1; 11 bases align to TRBD1. Germline CDR1 is SGHNT and CDR2 is YYREEE (reference sequence). The CDR3 sequence is 16 residues long. After removal of 2 bases from V and 7 bases from J, the junction contained 8 bases not matched to a gene. CDR3 region: CASSLLRDRGRNEQFF. CDR3 sequence (DNA): TGTGCCAGCAGCTTACTCCGGGACAGGGGGAGGAATGAGCAGTTCTTC. The whole variable domain, filled in from reference TRBV5-4 and TRBJ2-1, reads ETGVTQSPTHLIKTRGQQVTLRCSSQSGHNTVSWYQQALGQGPQFIFQYYREEENGRGNFPPRFSGLQFPNYSSELNVNALELDDSALYLCASSLLRDRGRNEQFFGPGTRLTVL.

This clone was seen once. The rearrangement uses TRBV19 and TRBJ2-7, with 7 bases matching TRBD1. CDR3 size: 14 residues. With 11 bases clipped from V and 2 bases from J, the junction kept 12 bases outside the gene matches. The germline V gene has CDR1 LNHDA and CDR2 SQIVND (reference sequence). The CDR3 reads CAGYTGDTTYEQYF. In DNA form, the CDR3 reads TGTGCCGGATATACAGGGGACACTACCTACGAGCAGTACTTC.

This chain uses TRBV28 with TRBJ1-2; D is unresolved. The ends were cut back, 7 bases at V and 1 base at J, with 10 bases in the middle. CDR1 and CDR2 (germline): MDHEN, SYDVKM. The CDR3 spans 13 residues. The CDR3, as DNA: TGTGCCAGCACCATCCAGCGTAACTATGGCTACACCTTC. Protein sequence: CASTIQRNYGYTF.

V is TRBV27 and J is TRBJ2-7; TRBD2 aligns across 8 bases. The ends lost 6 bases at V and 4 bases at J; junction bases unmatched: 8. Germline values: CDR1 MNHEY, CDR2 SMNVEV (reference sequence). CDR3 length: 14 amino acids. CDR3 in amino acids: CASSPPGGVYEQYF. DNA of the CDR3: TGTGCCAGCAGCCCCCCCGGGGGGGTATACGAGCAGTACTTC.

The CDR3 region is CASSESGTGDYGYTF. The DNA of the CDR3 is TGTGCCAGCAGTGAAAGTGGGACAGGGGACTATGGCTACACCTTC. The gene calls are TRBV2 and TRBJ1-2; 10 bases align to TRBD1. Germline values: CDR1 SNHLY, CDR2 FYNNEI. This CDR3 is 15 amino acids long. V was clipped by 2 bases and J by 3 bases; unmatched bases: 3.

The chain joins TRBV27 to TRBJ2-1, with 9 bases fitting TRBD2. V gave up 5 bases and J gave up 5 bases; unmatched junction bases: 10. The CDR3 has 16 amino acids. In germline, CDR1 is MNHEY, CDR2 SMNVEV (reference sequence). The CDR3 DNA reads as TGTGCCAGCAGTGCCCGCGAGCGGGAGGTCCACAATGAGCAGTTCTTC. This encodes CASSAREREVHNEQFF.

In this sample, this clone turned up a few times. The chain uses TRBV4-2 and TRBJ1-5; D is possibly TRBD1 (6 bases). Germline values: CDR1 LGHNA, CDR2 YNFKEQ. The CDR3 is 16 amino acids. Trimming cost V 2 bases and J 1 base, with 12 bases left between them. CDR3 nucleotide sequence: TGTGCCAGCAGCCAATACAGGGACGCCAGCAATCAGCCCCAGCATTTT. Amino acids: CASSQYRDASNQPQHF.